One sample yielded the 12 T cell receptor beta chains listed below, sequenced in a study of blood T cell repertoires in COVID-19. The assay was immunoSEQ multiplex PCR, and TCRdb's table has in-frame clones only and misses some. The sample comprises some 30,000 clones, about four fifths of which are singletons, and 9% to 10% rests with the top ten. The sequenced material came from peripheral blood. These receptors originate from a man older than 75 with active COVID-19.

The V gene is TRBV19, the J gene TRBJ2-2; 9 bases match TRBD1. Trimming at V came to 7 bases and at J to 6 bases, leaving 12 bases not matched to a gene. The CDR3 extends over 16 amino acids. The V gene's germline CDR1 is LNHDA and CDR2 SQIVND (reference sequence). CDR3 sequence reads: CASTPAGTGLSGELFF. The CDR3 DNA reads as TGTGCCAGTACCCCGGCCGGGACAGGGCTTTCCGGGGAGCTGTTTTTT.

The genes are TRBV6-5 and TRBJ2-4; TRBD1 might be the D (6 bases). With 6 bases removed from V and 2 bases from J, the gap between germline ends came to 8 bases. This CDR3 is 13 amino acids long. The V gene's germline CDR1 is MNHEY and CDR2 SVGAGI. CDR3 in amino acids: CASRGASKNIQYF. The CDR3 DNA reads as TGTGCCAGCAGGGGGGCATCCAAAAACATTCAGTACTTC.

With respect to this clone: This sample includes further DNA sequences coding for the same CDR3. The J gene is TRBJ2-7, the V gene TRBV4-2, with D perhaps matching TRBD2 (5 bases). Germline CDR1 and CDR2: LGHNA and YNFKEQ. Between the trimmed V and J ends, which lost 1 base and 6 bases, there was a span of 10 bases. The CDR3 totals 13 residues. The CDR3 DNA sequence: TGTGCCAGCAGCCAAGCAGCGGCGGGCGAGCAGTACTTC. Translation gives CASSQAAAGEQYF.

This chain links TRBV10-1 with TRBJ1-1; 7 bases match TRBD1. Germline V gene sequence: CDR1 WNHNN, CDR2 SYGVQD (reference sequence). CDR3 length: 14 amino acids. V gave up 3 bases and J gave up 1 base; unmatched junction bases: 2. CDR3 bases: TGCGCCAGCAGTGAATCAGGGGGGAACACTGAAGCTTTCTTT. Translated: CASSESGGNTEAFF.

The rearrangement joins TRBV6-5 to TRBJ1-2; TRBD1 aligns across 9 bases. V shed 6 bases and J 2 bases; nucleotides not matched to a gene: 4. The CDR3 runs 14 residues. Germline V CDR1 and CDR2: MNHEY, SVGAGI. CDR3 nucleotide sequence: TGTGCCAGCAGGTACAGGGGGCTGAACTATGGCTACACCTTC. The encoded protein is CASRYRGLNYGYTF.

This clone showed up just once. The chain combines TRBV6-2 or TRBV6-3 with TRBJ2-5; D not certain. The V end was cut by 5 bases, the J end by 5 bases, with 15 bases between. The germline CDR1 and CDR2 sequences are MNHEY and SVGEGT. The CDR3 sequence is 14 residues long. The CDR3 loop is CASSRVALGETQYF. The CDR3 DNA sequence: TGTGCCAGCAGTCGGGTAGCCTTGGGTGAGACCCAGTACTTC.

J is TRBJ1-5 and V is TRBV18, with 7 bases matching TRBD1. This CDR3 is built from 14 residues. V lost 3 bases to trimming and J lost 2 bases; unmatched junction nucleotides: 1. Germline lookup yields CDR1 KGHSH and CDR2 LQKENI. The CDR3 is CASSPTGGNQPQHF. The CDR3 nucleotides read TGTGCCAGCTCACCTACAGGGGGCAATCAGCCCCAGCATTTT.

This CDR3 reads CASRGQGNEKLFF. In DNA form, the CDR3 reads TGTGCCAGCCGGGGACAGGGCAATGAAAAACTGTTTTTT. J is TRBJ1-4 and V is TRBV10-3, with 9 bases lining up with TRBD1. This CDR3 is built from 13 residues. Germline V gene sequence: CDR1 ENHRY, CDR2 SYGVKD. Trimming at V came to 10 bases and at J to 5 bases, leaving 5 bases not matched to a gene.

This chain's CDR3 is CASRPQVSTDTQYF. The CDR3 bases are TGCGCCAGCCGGCCACAGGTTAGCACAGATACGCAGTATTTT. The chain couples TRBV5-1 to TRBJ2-3; D is possibly TRBD1 (5 bases). The CDR3 has 14 residues. Germline V gene sequence: CDR1 SGHRS, CDR2 YFSETQ. The germline V and J ends were trimmed by 7 bases and 0 bases, with 12 bases remaining between them.

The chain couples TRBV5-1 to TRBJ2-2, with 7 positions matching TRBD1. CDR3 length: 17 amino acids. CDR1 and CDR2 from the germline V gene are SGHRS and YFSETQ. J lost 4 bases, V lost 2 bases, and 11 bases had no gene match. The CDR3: CASSLGATGSGTGELFF. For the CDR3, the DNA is TGCGCCAGCAGCTTAGGGGCGACAGGGTCAGGCACCGGGGAGCTGTTTTTT.

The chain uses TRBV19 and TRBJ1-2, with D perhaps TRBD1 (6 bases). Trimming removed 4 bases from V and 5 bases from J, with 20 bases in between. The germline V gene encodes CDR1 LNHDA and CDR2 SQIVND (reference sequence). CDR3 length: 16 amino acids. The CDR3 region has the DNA TGTGCCAGTAGTACCAAGGACAGCAGCAAACCTTATGGCTACACCTTC. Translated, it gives CASSTKDSSKPYGYTF.

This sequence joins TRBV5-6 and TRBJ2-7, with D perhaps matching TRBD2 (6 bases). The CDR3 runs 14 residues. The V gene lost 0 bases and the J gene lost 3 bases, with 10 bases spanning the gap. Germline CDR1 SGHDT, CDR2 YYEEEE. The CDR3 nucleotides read TGTGCCAGCAGCTTGGGAGGGGACTTCTACGAGCAGTACTTC. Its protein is CASSLGGDFYEQYF.